This TCR beta chain was recorded in a study of high-grade serous ovarian cancer treatment subgroups. In the study overall: Samples averaged 14,192 reads and thousands of unique TCR beta rearrangements.

Tumor tissue was taken before any definitive surgery or chemotherapy was given. This CDR3 has 14 residues. Germline CDR1 is MNHEY and CDR2 is SVGAGI. V shed 6 bases and J 5 bases; nucleotides not matched to a gene: 9. Clones were sequenced by immunoSEQ multiplex PCR, and TCRdb holds only the in-frame ones, with some missing. The sample comprises thousands of clones, roughly 65% of which are singletons, and approximately 9.9% rests with the top ten. The chain links TRBV6-5 to TRBJ1-1; TRBD1 agrees at 7 bases. The receptor was isolated from a human donor with high-grade serous ovarian cancer. Sequencing was carried out using tumor tissue. The CDR3 DNA follows: TGTGCCAGCAGGACTTACAGGGGAGAGACTGAAGCTTTCTTT. Residues: CASRTYRGETEAFF.